These 28 T cell receptor beta chains were sequenced from one sample in a study of CD8+ T cells in alopecia areata (dated by TCRdb to 2016 to 2018). The label giving this sample's treatment or condition can be read as: oral pan-JAK inhibitor, 5-10 mg twice daily. Library construction relied on the immunoSEQ multiplex PCR assay. To provide template for TCR sequencing, every sample had RNA extracted and reverse transcribed into cDNA. As stored in TCRdb, this immuneACCESS dataset retains in-frame rearrangements with V and J assigned. A fraction of the clones does not appear; measured against another copy, unresolved V genes explain less than half of the discrepancy, and the remainder lacks a known reason. This sample gives over 90,000 clones in total; under 90% of them show up just once. The ten top clones hold 11% of the sample. Sample: CD8+ T cells sorted from blood, taken at week 34, from a patient treated with tofacitinib. These receptors were collected from a human donor with alopecia areata.

The chain uses TRBV5-1 and TRBJ2-1; the D is unclear. CDR1 SGHRS and CDR2 YFSETQ come from the germline V gene. The CDR3 consists of 15 residues. Trimming took 5 bases from V and 4 from J, leaving 16 bases between them. The CDR3 sequence: CASSYEDRIYNEQFF. DNA for the CDR3: TGCGCCAGCAGTTACGAGGACCGAATTTACAATGAGCAGTTCTTC.

In this sample, this clone turned up once. The CDR3 protein is CTSSQDEEYLNEQFF. In nucleotides, the CDR3 is TGCACCAGCAGCCAAGATGAAGAGTATCTAAATGAGCAGTTCTTC. This sequence joins TRBV1 and TRBJ2-1; TRBD2 was called by the table and not checked on the DNA. TRBV1 is an annotated pseudogene. The CDR3 contains 15 residues.

The chain recombines TRBV28 with TRBJ2-1; TRBD1 matches at 7 bases. Germline V CDR1 and CDR2: MDHEN, SYDVKM. The CDR3 loop spans 11 amino acids. The junction had 4 bases not matched to a gene; V was cut back by 5 bases and J by 12 bases. The CDR3 region has the DNA TGTGCCAGCAGTCCCTACAGGGGGCAGTTCTTC. Amino acids: CASSPYRGQFF.

The chain links TRBV9 to TRBJ2-7; D might be TRBD1 or TRBD2, each matching 5 bases. The V end was cut by 5 bases, the J end by 0 bases, with 15 bases between. Germline V CDR1 and CDR2: SGDLS, YYNGEE. This CDR3 region has 15 residues. The CDR3 coding sequence is TGTGCCAGCAGGAACCCGGGACGGGACTCCTACGAGCAGTACTTC. Amino acids: CASRNPGRDSYEQYF.

The chain joins TRBV29-1 to TRBJ2-7; TRBD1 matches at 7 bases. Trimming cost V 7 bases and J 5 bases; bases outside gene matches: 8. The CDR3 length is 12 residues. Germline assignment: CDR1 SQVTM and CDR2 ANQGSEA. CDR3 bases: TGCAGCGGAACAGGGGCGGAAGACGAGCAGTACTTC. Its protein product is CSGTGAEDEQYF.

The V and J genes are TRBV2 and TRBJ2-3, with no clear D. Germline-derived CDR1 and CDR2 are SNHLY and FYNNEI. Trimming removed 8 bases from V and 1 base from J, with 4 bases in between. The CDR3 runs to 11 residues. In nucleotides, the CDR3 is TGTGCCAGCCAGGGCACAGATACGCAGTATTTT. Translated: CASQGTDTQYF.

J is TRBJ2-1 and V is TRBV9, with D perhaps matching TRBD2 (6 bases). CDR3 size: 15 residues. Trimming cost V 3 bases and J 7 bases, with 17 bases left between them. Germline CDR1 SGDLS, CDR2 YYNGEE. Here the CDR3 reads CASSAGFPEGNEQFF. The CDR3 bases are TGTGCCAGCAGCGCAGGGTTTCCGGAGGGGAATGAGCAGTTCTTC.

The J gene is TRBJ2-5, the V gene TRBV19; D is unclear. Per the germline V gene, CDR1 is LNHDA and CDR2 is SQIVND (reference sequence). Trimming took 6 bases from V and 1 from J, leaving 6 bases between them. This CDR3 comprises 12 residues. The CDR3 protein is CASRDPQETQYF. The CDR3 coding sequence is TGTGCCAGTAGGGACCCCCAAGAGACCCAGTACTTC.

This rearrangement joins TRBV5-1 to TRBJ2-1, with 14 bases aligning to TRBD2. J lost 10 bases, V lost 1 base, and 7 bases had no gene match. The CDR3 has 16 amino acids. From germline, CDR1 is SGHRS and CDR2 YFSETQ. The CDR3 DNA reads TGCGCCAGCAGCTTGCCCCAGCGGACTAGCGGGGGGGAGCAGTTCTTC. Amino acids: CASSLPQRTSGGEQFF. Drawing the rest from reference TRBV5-1 and TRBJ2-1, the complete variable domain is KAGVTQTPRYLIKTRGQQVTLSCSPISGHRSVSWYQQTPGQGLQFLFEYFSETQRNKGNFPGRFSGRQFSNSRSEMNVSTLELGDSALYLCASSLPQRTSGGEQFFGPGTRLTVL.

The chain uses TRBV5-1 and TRBJ2-5; 9 bases line up with TRBD1. The CDR3 runs to 13 residues. V shed 4 bases and J 5 bases; nucleotides not matched to a gene: 3. Germline V gene data show CDR1 as SGHRS and CDR2 as YFSETQ. Written as DNA, the CDR3 is TGCGCCAGCAGCAAAGACAGGGGGGAGACCCAGTACTTC. Amino acid sequence: CASSKDRGETQYF. Supplemented by reference TRBV5-1 and TRBJ2-5, the full variable domain reads KAGVTQTPRYLIKTRGQQVTLSCSPISGHRSVSWYQQTPGQGLQFLFEYFSETQRNKGNFPGRFSGRQFSNSRSEMNVSTLELGDSALYLCASSKDRGETQYFGPGTRLLVL.

The chain combines TRBV5-5 with TRBJ2-7; TRBD1 matches at 9 bases. Germline CDR1 reads SGHKS; CDR2 reads YYEKEE (reference sequence). There are 15 residues in the CDR3. V gave up 4 bases and J gave up 3 bases; unmatched junction bases: 8. Here the CDR3 DNA reads TGTGCCAGCAGCAAGAGGACAGGGGAGATCTACGAGCAGTACTTC. Encoded protein: CASSKRTGEIYEQYF. Combining the CDR3 with reference TRBV5-5 and TRBJ2-7 gives the whole variable domain DAGVTQSPTHLIKTRGQQVTLRCSPISGHKSVSWYQQVLGQGPQFIFQYYEKEERGRGNFPDRFSARQFPNYSSELNVNALLLGDSALYLCASSKRTGEIYEQYFGPGTRLTVT.

The chain carries TRBV7-9 and TRBJ1-2; TRBD1 matches 9 bases. V gave up 3 bases and J gave up 6 bases; unmatched junction bases: 2. The CDR3 sequence is 13 residues long. The V gene's germline CDR1 is SEHNR and CDR2 FQNEAQ (reference sequence). CDR3 DNA sequence: TGTGCCAGCAGCTTGGGACAGGGAAATGGCTACACCTTC. Its translation is CASSLGQGNGYTF.

This chain uses TRBV9 with TRBJ2-7; TRBD1 is a possible D gene (5 bases). The CDR3 runs to 14 residues. The germline V gene encodes CDR1 SGDLS and CDR2 YYNGEE. Trimming cost V 4 bases and J 2 bases, with 13 bases left between them. CDR3 sequence (DNA): TGTGCCAGCAGCCCCCGACAGTATACCTACGAGCAGTACTTC. It translates to CASSPRQYTYEQYF.

Turning to this clone: The sample holds other DNA sequences that translate to the same CDR3. The V and J genes are TRBV5-1 and TRBJ2-2, with TRBD2 matching over 13 bases. This CDR3 comprises 15 residues. The germline V gene encodes CDR1 SGHRS and CDR2 YFSETQ. With V trimmed by 4 bases and J by 5 bases, 2 bases remained unmatched. The CDR3 sequence is CASSLGLAGTGELFF. The CDR3 coding sequence is TGCGCCAGCAGCCTGGGACTAGCGGGAACCGGGGAGCTGTTTTTT.

The chain couples TRBV5-1 to TRBJ2-7, with D perhaps TRBD2 (5 bases). V was cut by 4 bases and J by 2 bases, with 16 bases left in between. Germline CDR1 is SGHRS and CDR2 is YFSETQ. This CDR3 spans 15 amino acids. The DNA for the CDR3 is TGCGCCAGCAGCGAGACAAGAGGACTGACCTACGAGCAGTACTTC. This gives the protein CASSETRGLTYEQYF.

The V call is TRBV5-6, the J call TRBJ2-1; tentatively, D is TRBD2 (5 bases). V lost 4 bases, J lost 6 bases, and 14 bases lay in between. The CDR3 contains 14 residues. Germline V gene lookup returns CDR1 SGHDT and CDR2 YYEEEE. CDR3 loop: CASSLATGFNEQFF. CDR3 sequence (DNA): TGTGCCAGCAGCCTGGCCACGGGGTTCAATGAGCAGTTCTTC.

This chain joins TRBV7-2 and TRBJ2-2; D uncertain. This CDR3 comprises 18 residues. Looked up from germline, CDR1 is SGHTA and CDR2 is FQGNSA. Between the trimmed V and J ends, which lost 0 bases and 0 bases, there was a span of 14 bases. The chain's CDR3 is CASSLAGSLFTNTGELFF. The CDR3 region has the DNA TGTGCCAGCAGCTTAGCAGGGTCTCTCTTTACGAACACCGGGGAGCTGTTTTTT.

The chain is built from TRBV29-1 and TRBJ2-5; TRBD1 matches at 9 bases. Germline CDR1 and CDR2: SQVTM and ANQGSEA. The CDR3 is 14 amino acids. Trimming removed 3 bases from V and 5 bases from J; junction bases left unmatched: 7. The CDR3 nucleotides read TGCAGCGTTGACATCGGACAGGGGCGTGAGACCCAGTACTTC. Amino acid sequence: CSVDIGQGRETQYF.

This clone was counted a single time. The rearrangement joins TRBV2 to TRBJ2-7, with 11 positions matching TRBD2. The germline V gene encodes CDR1 SNHLY and CDR2 FYNNEI. V trimming: 6 bases; J trimming: 2 bases; junction bases outside the gene matches: 6. This CDR3 contains 15 residues. Here the CDR3 reads CASRVIAGGPYEQYF. The CDR3 DNA is TGTGCCAGCAGAGTTATAGCGGGAGGGCCCTACGAGCAGTACTTC.

The rearrangement links TRBV10-3 to TRBJ2-1; 8 bases line up with TRBD1. The CDR3 runs to 16 residues. Germline lookup yields CDR1 ENHRY and CDR2 SYGVKD. J was trimmed by 6 bases and V by 6 bases; bases with no gene match: 13. CDR3 sequence: CAIRAPPGTGSNEQFF. CDR3 in DNA: TGTGCCATCAGAGCCCCTCCCGGGACAGGAAGCAATGAGCAGTTCTTC.

The CDR3 spells CASSLGTGEETQYF. The CDR3 coding sequence is TGTGCCAGCAGTCTCGGGACAGGGGAAGAGACCCAGTACTTC. The genes are TRBV27 and TRBJ2-5, with 10 bases fitting TRBD1. This CDR3 spans 14 amino acids. Germline V lookup: CDR1 MNHEY, CDR2 SMNVEV (reference sequence). J lost 3 bases, V lost 5 bases, and 3 bases had no gene match.

This chain uses TRBV7-3 with TRBJ2-3; possibly TRBD1 or TRBD2 for D (5 bases each). Deletions cut 5 bases from V and 6 bases from J, with 18 bases between. The CDR3 covers 15 residues. CDR1 and CDR2 from the germline V gene are SGHTA and FQGTGA. CDR3 in amino acids: CASSPIGGVTDTQYF. CDR3 DNA: TGTGCCAGCAGCCCCATTGGGGGAGTTACCGATACGCAGTATTTT.

This clone appeared a few times. V is TRBV5-1 and J is TRBJ2-2; TRBD1 agrees at 8 bases. Trimming cost V 3 bases and J 1 base; bases outside gene matches: 11. The CDR3 totals 18 residues. Germline V lookup: CDR1 SGHRS, CDR2 YFSETQ. The CDR3 DNA follows: TGCGCCAGCAGCTGGACTCAGGGGGCGCGGTGGAACACCGGGGAGCTGTTTTTT. Its translation is CASSWTQGARWNTGELFF.

The chain carries TRBV28 and TRBJ1-5; D gene unclear. Germline CDR1 MDHEN, CDR2 SYDVKM. Trimming pared 5 bases from V and 3 bases from J, leaving 5 bases between. CDR3 length: 12 residues. The CDR3 DNA reads as TGTGCCAGCAGTCGGAACAATCAGCCCCAGCATTTT. Protein product: CASSRNNQPQHF.

For this clone: Additional DNA sequences in this sample encode the identical CDR3. This chain connects TRBV30 to TRBJ2-1; TRBD1 is a possible D gene (6 bases). The CDR3 sequence is 13 residues long. V dropped 8 bases and J dropped 10 bases, with 21 bases sitting between them. Germline CDR1 GTSNPN, CDR2 SVGIG (reference sequence). The CDR3 DNA reads as TGTGCCGGACCTGGGGGCGCGTTCAACGAGCAGTTCTTC. The encoded protein is CAGPGGAFNEQFF.

This clone has only a few counts. This specimen includes other DNA sequences encoding the same CDR3. The chain carries TRBV27 and TRBJ2-7; tentatively, D is TRBD2 (5 bases). The CDR3 runs 13 residues. The germline V gene encodes CDR1 MNHEY and CDR2 SMNVEV (reference sequence). Trimming cost V 0 bases and J 3 bases, with 6 bases left between them. CDR3 residues: CASSLSGVYEQYF. CDR3 in DNA: TGTGCCAGCAGTTTATCCGGGGTCTACGAGCAGTACTTC.

The chain employs TRBV5-5 and TRBJ2-7; no reliable D call. The germline CDR1 and CDR2 sequences are SGHKS and YYEKEE (reference sequence). V lost 0 bases to trimming and J lost 7 bases, with 8 bases between them. The CDR3 length is 12 residues. Here the CDR3 DNA reads TGTGCCAGCAGCTTGGCCAGCCGGGAGCAGTACTTC. Its protein product is CASSLASREQYF.

The V gene is TRBV2, the J gene TRBJ2-1; 9 nucleotides line up with TRBD1. Trimming cost V 7 bases and J 4 bases; bases outside gene matches: 5. The CDR3 length is 14 residues. Per the germline V gene, CDR1 is SNHLY and CDR2 is FYNNEI. CDR3 protein: CASNPGQGYNEQFF. The CDR3, as DNA: TGTGCCAGCAATCCGGGACAGGGATACAATGAGCAGTTCTTC.